The text below deals with one T cell receptor (beta chain). The antigen remains undetermined. The sample belongs to a study of blood T cells in healthy people across ages. Study-level results: Naive T cell percentage strongly correlated with TCR beta diversity.

Next came a second PCR, run for about 6 to 12 cycles, which used a sample-barcoded 5' primer along with a J-beta primer mix. TCRdb recomputed calls from the 5' RACE reads with MiXCR, one row per CDR3 protein. Among 750,000 or so distinct CDR3 sequences listed, 25% were seen once. Isolating PBMCs gave at least 6 million of these cells per sample. This CDR3 is built from 15 residues. From germline, CDR1 is DFQATT and CDR2 SNEGSKA (reference sequence). Trimming cost V 0 bases and J 3 bases; bases outside gene matches: 6. This sample also appeared in a second study, on T cells of mothers and their children. That source reports: Every mother produced more than 10 million TCR beta CDR3 reads, whereas every child provided about 3 million.

The sample was blood. This sequence was found in a boy between 5 and 17 years old in good health. This chain connects TRBV20-1 to TRBJ2-7; TRBD2 matches at 9 bases. The CDR3: CSARDLRTSVYEQYF. The CDR3 coding sequence is TGCAGTGCTAGAGATCTTCGGACTAGCGTCTACGAGCAGTACTTC.